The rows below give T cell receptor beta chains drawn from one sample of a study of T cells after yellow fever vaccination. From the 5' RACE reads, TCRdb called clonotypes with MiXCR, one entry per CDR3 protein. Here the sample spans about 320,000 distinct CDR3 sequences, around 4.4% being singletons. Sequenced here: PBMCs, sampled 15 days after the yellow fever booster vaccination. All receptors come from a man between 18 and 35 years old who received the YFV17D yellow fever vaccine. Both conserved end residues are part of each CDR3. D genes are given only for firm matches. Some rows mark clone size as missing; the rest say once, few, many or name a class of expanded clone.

CDR3 protein: CASSRSPGGQDTQYF
CDR3 DNA: TGTGCCAGCAGCCGGTCCCCGGGGGGGCAAGATACGCAGTATTTT
J gene: TRBJ2-3
V gene: TRBV3-1
clone size: many
D gene: TRBD2

CDR3 protein: CASSLESSYNSPLHF
CDR3 DNA: TGTGCCAGCAGTTTAGAGTCCTCCTATAATTCACCCCTCCACTTT
J gene: TRBJ1-6
V gene: TRBV12-3/TRBV12-4
clone size: few
D gene: -

CDR3 protein: CASSFSNNQPQHF
CDR3 DNA: TGTGCCAGCAGCTTTTCCAACAATCAGCCCCAGCATTTT
J gene: TRBJ1-5
V gene: TRBV7-2
clone size: many
D gene: -

CDR3 protein: CASSPPDRQDTQYF
CDR3 DNA: TGTGCCAGCAGCCCTCCGGACAGACAGGATACGCAGTATTTT
J gene: TRBJ2-3
V gene: TRBV11-2
clone size: many
D gene: -

CDR3 protein: CASRSTGTASYNEQFF
CDR3 DNA: TGTGCCAGCAGATCAACCGGGACTGCCTCCTACAATGAGCAGTTCTTC
J gene: TRBJ2-1
V gene: TRBV6-5
clone size: many
D gene: -

CDR3 protein: CASSESGDNPNEKLFF
CDR3 DNA: TGTGCCAGCAGTGAATCAGGGGACAACCCGAATGAAAAACTGTTTTTT
J gene: TRBJ1-4
V gene: TRBV6-1
clone size: few
D gene: -

CDR3 protein: CASSPRRIWSNQPQHF
CDR3 DNA: TGTGCCAGCAGCCCACGCCGGATTTGGAGCAATCAGCCCCAGCATTTT
J gene: TRBJ1-5
V gene: TRBV7-8
clone size: few
D gene: -

CDR3 protein: CASSSGTGTSVSQETQYF
CDR3 DNA: TGCGCCAGCAGCTCCGGGACAGGGACCTCCGTCAGCCAAGAGACCCAGTACTTC
J gene: TRBJ2-5
V gene: TRBV5-1
clone size: few
D gene: TRBD1

CDR3 protein: CASSPWLYNEQFF
CDR3 DNA: TGTGCCAGCAGCCCCTGGTTGTACAATGAGCAGTTCTTC
J gene: TRBJ2-1
V gene: TRBV7-2
clone size: few
D gene: -

CDR3 protein: CSAGTISAGYTF
CDR3 DNA: TGCAGTGCTGGCACGATCAGTGCAGGCTACACCTTC
J gene: TRBJ1-2
V gene: TRBV20-1
clone size: few
D gene: -

CDR3 protein: CASSLTGGGVEKLFF
CDR3 DNA: TGTGCCAGCAGCTTAACAGGGGGCGGTGTTGAAAAACTGTTTTTT
J gene: TRBJ1-4
V gene: TRBV5-4
clone size: -
D gene: TRBD1

CDR3 protein: CASSENLHQPQHF
CDR3 DNA: TGTGCCAGCAGCGAAAACTTACACCAGCCCCAGCATTTT
J gene: TRBJ1-5
V gene: TRBV5-6
clone size: many
D gene: -

CDR3 protein: CSARSTGFTGELFF
CDR3 DNA: TGCAGTGCTAGGTCGACAGGGTTCACCGGGGAGCTGTTTTTT
J gene: TRBJ2-2
V gene: TRBV20-1
clone size: many
D gene: TRBD1

CDR3 protein: CSARRLARETQYF
CDR3 DNA: TGCAGTGCTAGAAGACTAGCCCGAGAGACCCAGTACTTC
J gene: TRBJ2-5
V gene: TRBV20-1
clone size: many
D gene: TRBD2

CDR3 protein: CASSLTDIQYF
CDR3 DNA: TGTGCCAGCAGCTTGACGGACATTCAGTACTTC
J gene: TRBJ2-4
V gene: TRBV11-2
clone size: many
D gene: -

CDR3 protein: CASSLADLSYEQYF
CDR3 DNA: TGCGCCAGCAGCTTAGCGGACTTATCCTACGAGCAGTACTTC
J gene: TRBJ2-7
V gene: TRBV5-1
clone size: many
D gene: -

CDR3 protein: CASSQDLGTLIGNTIYF
CDR3 DNA: TGCGCCAGCAGCCAAGATCTCGGCACGTTAATCGGAAACACCATATATTTT
J gene: TRBJ1-3
V gene: TRBV4-3
clone size: -
D gene: -

CDR3 protein: CASSLDPVGELFF
CDR3 DNA: TGTGCCAGCAGCTTAGATCCTGTCGGGGAGCTGTTTTTT
J gene: TRBJ2-2
V gene: TRBV11-2
clone size: few
D gene: -

CDR3 protein: CSARGDTSTDTQYF
CDR3 DNA: TGCAGTGCTAGGGGGGACACTAGCACAGATACGCAGTATTTT
J gene: TRBJ2-3
V gene: TRBV20-1
clone size: many
D gene: -

CDR3 protein: CASSLGPDGGNIQYF
CDR3 DNA: TGTGCCAGCAGCTTAGGCCCGGACGGGGGGAACATTCAGTACTTC
J gene: TRBJ2-4
V gene: TRBV7-2
clone size: many
D gene: TRBD2

CDR3 protein: CASRDTGDGYTF
CDR3 DNA: TGCGCCAGCAGGGACACAGGGGATGGCTACACCTTC
J gene: TRBJ1-2
V gene: TRBV5-1
clone size: -
D gene: TRBD1

CDR3 protein: CASSYSTGQRGTF
CDR3 DNA: TGTGCCAGCAGTTACTCGACCGGGCAGAGGGGCACCTTC
J gene: TRBJ1-2
V gene: TRBV6-2/TRBV6-3
clone size: -
D gene: -

CDR3 protein: CASSYSWGRGGTEAFF
CDR3 DNA: TGTGCCAGCAGTTACTCCTGGGGCAGGGGGGGCACTGAAGCTTTCTTT
J gene: TRBJ1-1
V gene: TRBV6-5
clone size: -
D gene: TRBD1

CDR3 protein: CASSIQSFAGELFF
CDR3 DNA: TGTGCCAGTAGTATACAAAGTTTCGCCGGGGAGCTGTTTTTT
J gene: TRBJ2-2
V gene: TRBV19
clone size: -
D gene: -

CDR3 protein: CATDQSARGSGNTIYF
CDR3 DNA: TGTGCCACCGACCAGTCGGCCAGGGGCTCTGGAAACACCATATATTTT
J gene: TRBJ1-3
V gene: TRBV7-9
clone size: few
D gene: -

CDR3 protein: CASSLGQGIGNEKLFF
CDR3 DNA: TGTGCCAGCAGCTTGGGGCAGGGAATCGGAAATGAAAAACTGTTTTTT
J gene: TRBJ1-4
V gene: TRBV7-9
clone size: -
D gene: -

CDR3 protein: CASSYEASSGANVLTF
CDR3 DNA: TGTGCCAGCAGTTACGAGGCCAGCTCTGGGGCCAACGTCCTGACTTTC
J gene: TRBJ2-6
V gene: TRBV6-5
clone size: many
D gene: -

CDR3 protein: CASSLRTSHIRETQYF
CDR3 DNA: TGTGCCAGCAGCCTACGTACTAGCCACATTAGGGAGACCCAGTACTTC
J gene: TRBJ2-5
V gene: TRBV7-2
clone size: few
D gene: -

CDR3 protein: CASSLDYSSTDTQYF
CDR3 DNA: TGTGCCAGCAGCTTAGACTACTCTAGCACAGATACGCAGTATTTT
J gene: TRBJ2-3
V gene: TRBV7-3
clone size: many
D gene: -

CDR3 protein: CASSPGVIYNEQFF
CDR3 DNA: TGTGCCAGCAGCCCAGGGGTTATCTACAATGAGCAGTTCTTC
J gene: TRBJ2-1
V gene: TRBV7-9
clone size: few
D gene: -

CDR3 protein: CASRDSSAKNIQYF
CDR3 DNA: TGTGCCAGCCGGGACAGTTCTGCCAAAAACATTCAGTACTTC
J gene: TRBJ2-4
V gene: TRBV6-6
clone size: many
D gene: TRBD1

CDR3 protein: CASSPALAGVADTQYF
CDR3 DNA: TGTGCCAGCAGTCCCGCGTTAGCGGGGGTGGCAGATACGCAGTATTTT
J gene: TRBJ2-3
V gene: TRBV28
clone size: few
D gene: TRBD2

CDR3 protein: CASGRDASYNEQFF
CDR3 DNA: TGTGCCAGCGGTCGGGACGCTTCCTACAATGAGCAGTTCTTC
J gene: TRBJ2-1
V gene: TRBV6-5
clone size: many
D gene: -

CDR3 protein: CASSVSGRETQYF
CDR3 DNA: TGCGCCAGCTCGGTTTCAGGCCGGGAGACCCAGTACTTC
J gene: TRBJ2-5
V gene: TRBV10-2
clone size: many
D gene: -

CDR3 protein: CASSSYPVGELFF
CDR3 DNA: TGTGCCAGCAGCTCATACCCGGTCGGGGAGCTGTTTTTT
J gene: TRBJ2-2
V gene: TRBV7-2
clone size: -
D gene: -

CDR3 protein: CAQLGWRDYEQYF
CDR3 DNA: TGTGCCCAGCTCGGCTGGAGGGACTACGAGCAGTACTTC
J gene: TRBJ2-7
V gene: TRBV2
clone size: many
D gene: -

CDR3 protein: CATGTSGVYEQYF
CDR3 DNA: TGTGCCACCGGGACTAGCGGAGTTTACGAGCAGTACTTC
J gene: TRBJ2-7
V gene: TRBV10-3
clone size: many
D gene: TRBD2

CDR3 protein: CSASPGAGDTDTQYF
CDR3 DNA: TGCAGTGCTAGCCCCGGTGCCGGGGATACAGATACGCAGTATTTT
J gene: TRBJ2-3
V gene: TRBV20-1
clone size: many
D gene: -

CDR3 protein: CASGLASSGTGYNEQFF
CDR3 DNA: TGTGCTAGTGGTTTGGCCTCATCCGGGACAGGGTACAATGAGCAGTTCTTC
J gene: TRBJ2-1
V gene: TRBV12-5
clone size: many
D gene: TRBD1

CDR3 protein: CATYRAEYNSPLHF
CDR3 DNA: TGTGCCACTTACAGGGCGGAATATAATTCACCCCTCCACTTT
J gene: TRBJ1-6
V gene: TRBV19
clone size: -
D gene: -

CDR3 protein: CASKDRLIEKLFF
CDR3 DNA: TGTGCCAGTAAGGACAGGCTGATAGAAAAACTGTTTTTT
J gene: TRBJ1-4
V gene: TRBV19
clone size: -
D gene: TRBD1

CDR3 protein: CSAQGQVEKTDTQYF
CDR3 DNA: TGCAGCGCACAAGGACAGGTTGAGAAGACAGATACGCAGTATTTT
J gene: TRBJ2-3
V gene: TRBV29-1
clone size: many
D gene: TRBD1

CDR3 protein: CASSLLGADGYTF
CDR3 DNA: TGTGCCAGCAGCTTGCTGGGGGCGGATGGCTACACCTTC
J gene: TRBJ1-2
V gene: TRBV5-5
clone size: many
D gene: -

CDR3 protein: CASSPRTGRTIQETQYF
CDR3 DNA: TGTGCCAGCTCACCACGGACAGGGAGAACCATCCAAGAGACCCAGTACTTC
J gene: TRBJ2-5
V gene: TRBV18
clone size: few
D gene: TRBD1

CDR3 protein: CASQLLTSGGYNEQFF
CDR3 DNA: TGCGCCAGCCAGTTACTTACTAGCGGGGGATACAATGAGCAGTTCTTC
J gene: TRBJ2-1
V gene: TRBV5-1
clone size: many
D gene: TRBD2

CDR3 protein: CASSLDSTVFPQYF
CDR3 DNA: TGTGCCAGCAGCTTAGATAGTACCGTCTTTCCGCAGTATTTT
J gene: TRBJ2-3
V gene: TRBV11-2
clone size: -
D gene: -

CDR3 protein: CASSPERLAALHF
CDR3 DNA: TGTGCCAGCTCACCAGAGAGGCTAGCGGCCCTCCACTTT
J gene: TRBJ1-6
V gene: TRBV18
clone size: few
D gene: -

CDR3 protein: CASAREQNEKLFF
CDR3 DNA: TGTGCCAGCGCGAGGGAACAAAATGAAAAACTGTTTTTT
J gene: TRBJ1-4
V gene: TRBV6-1
clone size: -
D gene: -